The sample holds many counts of the clone carrying this T cell receptor (beta chain). Its target is not known. This entry is derived from a study of blood T cells in healthy people across ages. Study-wide findings and caveats: In older individuals, TCR beta diversity per million T cells was lower, falling roughly linearly with age.

The second PCR ran about 7 to 12 cycles with a sample-barcoded 5' primer and J-beta primers. The authors tagged each cDNA molecule using a template-switch adaptor with 12 random nucleotides. A single record per CDR3 protein comes from TCRdb applying MiXCR to the 5' RACE reads. The sample gives 550,000 to 750,000 distinct CDR3 sequences, around 21% of which show up once; under 4% is in the top ten. Unmatched junction bases numbered 7, after V lost 1 base and J lost 5 bases. The CDR3 spans 16 residues. The V gene's germline CDR1 is SEHNR and CDR2 FQNEAQ (reference sequence). Collection of 8.5 to 10 milliliters of peripheral blood was performed for each donor.

This sequence joins TRBV7-9 and TRBJ2-3, with 9 bases that match TRBD1. Sequenced material: blood. The clonotype originates from a man aged 65-85 years in good health. CDR3 sequence reads: CASSLDTGGWVDTQYF. The CDR3 DNA reads as TGTGCCAGCAGCTTAGACACAGGGGGCTGGGTAGATACGCAGTATTTT.